This T cell receptor (beta chain) emerged from a study of cytomegalovirus exposure and HLA in healthy donors (dated by TCRdb to about 2017). About the study as a whole: An earlier analysis of roughly 500 of the donors reported 276 Gb of sequence data and roughly 120 million unique TCR beta sequences obtained from 180 million or so T cells. Roughly 300 gigabases of sequencing data and roughly 80 million unique TCR sequences made up an early release that covered over 550 HLA-typed donors. Among the roughly 380 genotyped donors, under 90% belonged to the genetic ancestry cluster associated with self-reported Caucasian donors. The study was designed to test whether signatures of past pathogen exposure could be identified by cataloging public T cell receptors. The study used immunosequencing to profile the T cell repertoires of 666 subjects and linked those repertoires to cytomegalovirus serostatus. In addition to the first cohort of approximately 670 subjects, a separate validation cohort of 130 or so different subjects was used. To predict cytomegalovirus infection status, the study brought together high-throughput TCR immunosequencing, statistical association of individual TCRs with disease status, and machine learning. A later analysis re-examined previously published TCR beta repertoires from more than 550 donors and added high-resolution HLA genotyping to investigate patterns of TCR occurrence. Rather than drawing on any new phenotypic data, the later analysis identified candidate immune exposures from TCR beta sequences and the way those sequences occurred across donors. An earlier analysis of 587 of the donors used high-throughput TCR beta sequencing to judge whether each TCR beta V gene segment behaved as functional or pseudogenic. Donor age, sex, ethnicity and CMV serostatus were compiled together with the repertoire data. A later genetic analysis used genome-wide SNP genotypes for about three fifths of the 666 donors, treating that subset as a discovery cohort. All discovery cohort repertoires had been generated using a single sequencing platform. HLA typing covered class I and class II loci at four-digit resolution. Typing coverage differed by locus: A, B, C, DRB1 and DQB1 were typed in roughly 620-630 donors, DQA1 in approximately 520, DPA1 in 600 to 610, and DPB1 in around 440. Because of strong linkage in the cohort, roughly five DR-DQ haplotypes were treated as single units for association and clustering. Among about 360 genotyped donors of the cohort, an average of roughly 240,000 unique TCR beta nucleotide sequences were sequenced per donor, 15% to 20% of them non-productive.

The cohort consisted of 666 healthy bone marrow donors. At the time of sampling, every cohort member was nominally healthy, though immune exposures that went unrecorded were likely present. The donor tested CMV seropositive, placing the donor among the 289 seropositive members of the cohort. Every donor gave a peripheral blood sample, and the peripheral blood mononuclear cells from that sample were used for TCR beta sequencing. The Qiagen DNeasy Blood Extraction Kit was used to extract genomic DNA from the blood cell samples. A note on this clone: The antigen it recognizes is unknown. Base qualities are not provided; no much larger clone lies one nucleotide away.

Library prep was done by the immunoSEQ multiplex PCR assay. For the multiplex PCR, a mixture combining 60 forward primers for TCR Vbeta segments and 13 reverse primers for TCR Jbeta segments was used. A multiplex PCR assay on genomic DNA amplified the CDR3 region of rearranged TCR beta genes. On the Illumina HiSeq System, the amplified TCR beta libraries were sequenced as 87-base-pair reads. On the authors' methods: In a later analysis, about 80 million unique TCR beta chains were counted across the 500 to 850 repertoires, and approximately 11 million of these chains were shared by at least two donors. A nearest-neighbor algorithm error-corrected the raw reads and collapsed the reads into unique sequences, merging closely related sequences to remove PCR and sequencing errors. CDR3 sequences were aligned to IMGT reference sequences to assign V, D and J gene segments. For a sequence to be retained, at least a six-nucleotide match to both a V gene segment and a J gene segment was required. Rearrangements were classified as productive when the CDR3 lacked stop codons and remained in frame with V and J, and all other rearrangements were classified as non-productive. CDR3 was defined according to IMGT convention as the region running from the second conserved V-encoded cysteine to the conserved J-encoded phenylalanine. In an earlier analysis of more than 550 of the donors, sequences lacking an unambiguous match to a single V gene segment were excluded. An earlier analysis of 500 to 700 of the donors classified V segments as functional when productive rearrangements were above 56.7% and as segregating when the standard deviation between donors was above 5%. A statistical classification framework was developed to diagnose cytomegalovirus status using the catalog of TCR beta chain sequences. A later analysis assigned V and J genes by comparing TCR nucleotide sequences with IMGT/GENE-DB human TR gene sequences. The TCRdist pipeline was used in a later analysis to assign CDR3 sequences and most-parsimonious VDJ recombination scenarios. A later analysis defined each TCR beta chain by its CDR3 amino acid sequence plus V-gene family, and excluded reads lacking a unique V-gene family. A later analysis removed over 500 highly shared, low-generation-probability nucleotide sequences to deal with suspected cross-contamination and a sequencing artifact. A later analysis calculated a clonal expansion index for each public chain from normalized within-repertoire ranks of inferred template counts. In a later analysis, generation probabilities were computed with a VDJ recombination model fitted to out-of-frame rearrangements, and the resulting probabilities were checked against IGoR. In a later analysis, TCR-TCR, TCR-HLA and TCR-CMV co-occurrence was scored with hypergeometric tests, and a repertoire-size bias correction was applied to TCR pairs. False discovery rates were estimated in a later analysis by permuting HLA or CMV assignments 20 times. A later analysis grouped co-occurring TCRs with DBSCAN, adding TCRdist sequence similarity when clustering within HLA-allele-positive subsets. For co-occurrence clustering, repertoires with fewer than 30,000 or more than 120,000 public chains were excluded, along with four or five repertoires with anomalous nucleotide sharing. As stored in TCRdb, this immuneACCESS dataset retains in-frame rearrangements with V and J assigned. A fraction of the clones does not appear; measured against another copy, unresolved V genes explain less than half of the discrepancy, and the remainder lacks a known reason. For V, J and clone size, that table is used; D and trimming come from the DNA. For this sample the table gives approximately 160,000 clones, of which approximately 81% were detected only once. The biggest ten clones account for 1.3% of the sample.

Broad study findings and their caveats: The classifier was reported to diagnose cytomegalovirus status with high specificity and sensitivity in both the original and validation cohorts. A later genetic analysis associated a missense DCLRE1C variant with V-gene and J-gene trimming of TCR beta chains, and an independent cohort replicated the association. A later analysis found that most CMV-associated TCR beta chains appeared HLA-restricted, with HLA associations seemingly driven largely by CMV exposure. Across donors, most TCR sequences were observed very rarely, whereas some public TCRs were present in many individuals. A later analysis found that TCR association rates varied across HLA loci, with DRB1 alleles showing the most associated TCRs and HLA-C alleles the fewest. In vitro tests confirmed that a few of the cytomegalovirus-associated TCR beta chains recognize cytomegalovirus antigens. A further reported finding was that TCR beta sequences accurately predicted the HLA-A and HLA-B alleles for most subjects in the first cohort. It was suggested by the authors that the approach could potentially be generalized to other disease states and immunological phenotypes. In an earlier analysis of about 600 of the donors, most TCR beta V segments appeared in productive rearrangements about 87% or about 30% of the time, broadly matching IMGT annotations. Compared with the approximately 710-donor mean, donors in an Asian-associated ancestry cluster had fewer N-insertions in productive TCRs, according to a later genetic analysis. About 15 rarely observed V segments, including chromosome 9 orphons, were excluded from the earlier analysis of approximately 500 of the donors because counts were too low. A cluster of highly shared sequence variants was judged likely to be a technical artifact of the sequencing pipeline. Sequencing depth was assumed to be roughly uniform across donors in the presence/absence analyses, though that assumption may not hold. Because some donors lacked HLA typing at each locus, the association tests relied only on the typed subset. The 87-base-pair reads could not distinguish some IMGT-functional V segments, including TRBV6-2 and TRBV6-3, so those segments were excluded. In this cohort, only TCR beta chains were sequenced, and detectable features were limited by the absence of alpha or paired-chain data. The only immune exposure information available for the cohort was CMV serostatus. A total of 150 to 200 TCR beta chains were listed by the study as associated with cytomegalovirus. Correlated functional status among segregating V segments might be attributable to linkage disequilibrium, but an unknown experimental factor could not be ruled out. According to a later analysis, parvovirus B19, influenza, CMV and Epstein-Barr virus appeared linked to several top co-occurrence clusters. In a later analysis, HLA-associated TCR beta chains were found to be more clonally expanded and to have lower generation probabilities than equally common non-associated chains. In a later analysis, 16,951 TCR beta sequences were associated with specific HLA alleles at a false discovery rate of 0.05. Strong co-occurrence of HLA alleles, especially DR and DQ, made assigning TCR associations to individual alleles difficult.

Via the germline V gene, CDR1 is MNHEY and CDR2 SVGAGI. From the cysteine up to the phenylalanine, the CDR3 has a length of 14 residues. The DNA shown is the 42-base CDR3, in frame from base 1. At the junction V is shortened by 6 bases and J by 2 bases, with 13 bases in between. The specimen sequenced was PBMCs. The rearrangement combines TRBV6-5 with TRBJ1-1; the D gene is possibly TRBD1, with 6 bases matching. This sequence was found in a man aged 45-65 years in good health and CMV-seropositive. The nucleotide sequence reads as follows: TGTGCCAGCAGATTGGGACAACCAAACACTGAAGCTTTCTTT. Translated, it reads CASRLGQPNTEAFF.